The table lists the clone carrying this TCR beta chain with a few counts. J gave up 5 bases and V 0 bases, and 5 bases lay outside the gene matches. The CDR3 contains 16 residues. CDR1 is MDHEN, CDR2 SYDVKM, per germline. Ahead of any ophthalmopathy symptoms, the blood sample was obtained at the first diagnosis of hyperthyroidism. This sample stems from a study of T cells in Graves' hyperthyroidism and ophthalmopathy. Researchers took RNA transcripts and amplified the TCR beta CDR3 regions from them. When the TCR CDR3 underwent first-round RT-PCR, the HTBI primer set was used. MiXCR, run by TCRdb on the multiplex PCR reads, gives a single entry per CDR3 protein. The sample lists around 350,000 distinct CDR3 sequences, 15% to 17% seen once, with about a quarter in the top ten.

V gene TRBV28 combines with J gene TRBJ2-1, with 9 bases that match TRBD2. This receptor was taken from a woman aged 18-30 years with Graves' hyperthyroidism that later progressed to Graves' ophthalmopathy. Sequences were obtained from blood. The CDR3: CASSLWVLAGNNEQFF. The CDR3 nucleotides are TGTGCCAGCAGTTTATGGGTTCTAGCGGGGAACAATGAGCAGTTCTTC. Drawing the rest from reference TRBV28 and TRBJ2-1, the complete variable domain is DVKVTQSSRYLVKRTGEKVFLECVQDMDHENMFWYRQDPGLGLRLIYFSYDVKMKEKGDIPEGYSVSREKKERFSLILESASTNQTSMYLCASSLWVLAGNNEQFFGPGTRLTVL.